This TCR beta chain was identified during a study of early T cells in non-severe SARS-CoV-2 infection. Study information: Investigators sequenced bulk RNA drawn from unsorted whole blood, and chains remained unpaired.

Whole-study findings and limits: Comparison of clonotypes with VDJdb favored anti-spike CD8 responses while missing private and CD4 specificities.

Note on this clonotype: Its antigen is not identified.

V was pared by 3 bases and J by 2 bases, with 12 bases between. CDR3 length: 14 amino acids. Per germline, CDR1 GTSNPN and CDR2 SVGIG (reference sequence). Individual cDNA molecules received unique molecular identifiers during library preparation. Using its own MiXCR run on the 5' RACE reads, TCRdb lists one record per CDR3 protein. Of some 77,000 distinct CDR3 sequences in the sample, about 13% are singletons; the top ten hold around 1.1%. This chain joins TRBV30 and TRBJ2-3; D not resolved. Specimen: whole blood. This TCR derives from an adult who was a healthcare worker with PCR-confirmed SARS-CoV-2 infection or an uninfected control (not recorded which). The CDR3 coding sequence is TGTGCCTGGAGCGAGACGGCAACCACAGATACGCAGTATTTT. It is translated as CAWSETATTDTQYF.